Shown below are 32 T cell receptor beta chains from a single sample sequenced in a study of cytomegalovirus exposure and HLA in healthy donors. The PCR ran on 60 Vbeta and 13 Jbeta primers. Produced via immunoSEQ multiplex PCR; TCRdb's table is partial and in-frame only. Of 200,000 to 250,000 clones in the sample, almost 80% were seen once. The sequenced sample consisted of PBMCs. The origin of the receptors is a male donor in good health and CMV-seronegative.

The chain recombines TRBV11-3 with TRBJ2-7, with a weak D call TRBD2 (5 bases). CDR1 and CDR2 (germline): SGHNT, YENEEA. V dropped 1 base and J dropped 3 bases, with 13 bases sitting between them. The CDR3 loop spans 15 amino acids. CDR3 residues: CASSLGAGAFYEQYF. The DNA for the CDR3 is TGTGCCAGCAGCTTAGGCGCGGGCGCATTCTACGAGCAGTACTTC.

Regarding this clone: The same CDR3 can be traced to other DNA sequences in this sample. This sequence joins TRBV28 and TRBJ1-5; D gene unclear. The CDR3 is made up of 13 amino acids. CDR1 is MDHEN, CDR2 SYDVKM, per germline. Deletions cut 2 bases from V and 4 bases from J, with 6 bases between. The CDR3 DNA reads as TGTGCCAGCAGTTTACTAGAAAATCAGCCCCAGCATTTT. Protein product: CASSLLENQPQHF.

V usage is TRBV4-2 and J usage is TRBJ1-2; D is perhaps TRBD1 (6 bases). This CDR3 has 16 residues. Trimming left V 0 bases short and J 4 bases short, with 15 bases between. The germline gives CDR1 LGHNA, CDR2 YNFKEQ. The CDR3 bases are TGTGCCAGCAGCCAAGATGGGACAAAGACCCTCTATGGCTACACCTTC. It yields the protein CASSQDGTKTLYGYTF.

The rearrangement uses TRBV4-2 and TRBJ2-1; TRBD1 matches 8 bases. CDR1 and CDR2 from the germline V gene are LGHNA and YNFKEQ. The CDR3 extends over 15 amino acids. The trim removed 0 bases at V and 6 bases at J, leaving 4 bases unmatched. CDR3 loop: CASSQDRTGSNEQFF. The CDR3 nucleotides are TGTGCCAGCAGCCAAGACCGGACAGGGAGCAATGAGCAGTTCTTC.

The chain joins TRBV6-5 to TRBJ1-5; TRBD1 aligns across 9 bases. V lost 6 bases and J lost 6; bases outside the gene matches: 3. The CDR3 spans 13 residues. Per germline, CDR1 MNHEY and CDR2 SVGAGI. The CDR3 sequence is CASRRDRAQPQHF. CDR3 nucleotides: TGTGCCAGCAGGAGGGACAGGGCTCAGCCCCAGCATTTT.

The chain employs TRBV15 and TRBJ2-7; TRBD1 aligns across 7 bases. Germline V CDR1 and CDR2: LNHNV, YYDKDF (reference sequence). V lost 7 bases and J lost 3; bases outside the gene matches: 12. This CDR3 has 15 amino acids. CDR3 sequence (DNA): TGTGCCACCACCGAGACGACAGGGCGGCACTACGAGCAGTACTTC. Translated, it gives CATTETTGRHYEQYF.

The J gene is TRBJ2-7, the V gene TRBV6-1; D is possibly TRBD2 (6 bases). Trimming took 5 bases from V and 2 from J, leaving 10 bases between them. Germline V CDR1 and CDR2: MNHNS, SASEGT. The CDR3 covers 13 residues. Here the CDR3 reads CASSTGLAYEQYF. As DNA, the CDR3 is TGTGCCAGCAGTACGGGACTCGCCTACGAGCAGTACTTC.

This rearrangement joins TRBV11-2 to TRBJ1-1; TRBD1 is a possible D gene (6 bases). The V and J ends lost 8 bases and 2 bases respectively, with 15 bases between them. The CDR3 has 14 residues. Germline V lookup: CDR1 SGHAT, CDR2 FQNNGV. CDR3 bases: TGTGCCAGCGCCCTGGGGGGGGCAAACACTGAAGCTTTCTTT. Residues: CASALGGANTEAFF.

V is TRBV14 and J is TRBJ1-2, with 7 bases matching TRBD1. Looked up from germline, CDR1 is SGHDN and CDR2 is FVKESK. Losses at the gene ends were 0 bases for V and 4 bases for J; bases not matched to a gene: 5. This CDR3 comprises 15 residues. As DNA, the CDR3 is TGTGCCAGCAGCCAAGACCGACAGGGAGGCTATGGCTACACCTTC. It yields the protein CASSQDRQGGYGYTF.

The rearrangement uses TRBV6-5 and TRBJ1-5; weak D call: TRBD1 (6 bases). Trimming pared 4 bases from V and 7 bases from J, leaving 17 bases between. Looked up from germline, CDR1 is MNHEY and CDR2 is SVGAGI. The CDR3 runs 15 residues. CDR3 amino acids: CASSLGGRGWQPQHF. DNA of the CDR3: TGTGCCAGCAGTTTGGGAGGGAGGGGGTGGCAGCCCCAGCATTTT.

This chain uses TRBV28 with TRBJ1-3; TRBD1 matches 7 bases. With 5 bases clipped from V and 2 bases from J, the junction kept 6 bases outside the gene matches. The CDR3 length is 15 residues. The germline gives CDR1 MDHEN, CDR2 SYDVKM. The DNA of the CDR3 is TGTGCCAGCAGTGCTCGGGACAGCGCTGGAAACACCATATATTTT. This codes for CASSARDSAGNTIYF.

The J gene is TRBJ1-2, the V gene TRBV19; D remains ambiguous. Trimming cost V 7 bases and J 1 base, with 7 bases left between them. CDR1 and CDR2 from the germline V gene are LNHDA and SQIVND (reference sequence). The CDR3 is 12 residues long. CDR3 DNA sequence: TGTGCCAGTAATCAGGTTAACTATGGCTACACCTTC. Residues: CASNQVNYGYTF.

This clone was counted between two and nine times. The genes are TRBV18 and TRBJ1-1, with 8 bases that match TRBD1. Trimming took 3 bases from V and 2 from J; bases not matched to a gene: 5. The CDR3 runs to 15 residues. In germline, CDR1 is KGHSH, CDR2 LQKENI. The DNA for the CDR3 is TGTGCCAGCTCACCCCAGGGGGCACTTAACACTGAAGCTTTCTTT. Translation gives CASSPQGALNTEAFF.

The rearrangement joins TRBV5-1 to TRBJ1-2; 9 nucleotides line up with TRBD1. This CDR3 comprises 15 residues. Germline assignment: CDR1 SGHRS and CDR2 YFSETQ. The ends lost 4 bases at V and 5 bases at J; junction bases unmatched: 9. The CDR3 is CASSPQTGQGYGYTF. CDR3 bases: TGCGCCAGCAGCCCCCAGACGGGACAGGGATATGGCTACACCTTC.

This clone was seen a few times. This rearrangement joins TRBV27 to TRBJ2-3, with D possibly TRBD1 on 5 matching bases. The CDR3 is made up of 14 amino acids. Trimming pared 7 bases from V and 3 bases from J, leaving 14 bases between. CDR1 and CDR2 from the germline V gene are MNHEY and SMNVEV (reference sequence). The CDR3, as DNA: TGTGCCAGCAAGAAGGGGCTGCGGACAGATACGCAGTATTTT. Translated: CASKKGLRTDTQYF.

V and J are TRBV5-4 and TRBJ2-5; perhaps TRBD1 as D (6 bases). The CDR3 sequence is 16 residues long. Germline V CDR1 and CDR2: SGHNT, YYREEE (reference sequence). The V end lost 3 bases, the J end lost 5 bases, and 20 bases lay between the germline ends. DNA for the CDR3: TGTGCCAGCAGCTCCGAGGGGCCAGGGGTCAGGGAGACCCAGTACTTC. Protein: CASSSEGPGVRETQYF.

The chain couples TRBV4-2 to TRBJ2-7; 11 bases line up with TRBD2. Looked up from germline, CDR1 is LGHNA and CDR2 is YNFKEQ. V lost 0 bases, J lost 0 bases, and 7 bases stayed unmatched. The CDR3 is 18 amino acids. CDR3 amino acids: CASSQETSGEHLSYEQYF. The CDR3 region has the DNA TGTGCCAGCAGCCAAGAGACTAGCGGGGAACACCTCTCCTACGAGCAGTACTTC.

This chain links TRBV7-3 with TRBJ2-2; TRBD2 matches 12 bases. Per germline, CDR1 SGHTA and CDR2 FQGTGA. CDR3 length: 18 amino acids. V lost 4 bases, J lost 0 bases, and 6 bases stayed unmatched. The CDR3 region is CASSSFGLAGPNTGELFF. CDR3 in DNA: TGTGCCAGCAGCTCGTTCGGACTAGCGGGGCCGAACACCGGGGAGCTGTTTTTT.

This chain joins TRBV19 and TRBJ1-4; 7 bases map to TRBD1. CDR3 length equals 13 residues. V shed 5 bases and J 8 bases; nucleotides not matched to a gene: 5. Germline CDR1 is LNHDA and CDR2 is SQIVND (reference sequence). As DNA, the CDR3 is TGTGCCAGTAGTGCCGACAGGGAGGAAAAACTGTTTTTT. As protein: CASSADREEKLFF.

V and J are TRBV6-4 and TRBJ2-7, with 8 bases matching TRBD2. The CDR3 runs 13 residues. V shed 7 bases and J 1 base; nucleotides not matched to a gene: 3. Germline CDR1 is MRHNA and CDR2 is SNTAGT. The CDR3 is CASIQRESYEQYF. The CDR3 DNA sequence: TGTGCCAGCATTCAGCGGGAGTCCTACGAGCAGTACTTC.

The rearrangement joins TRBV5-1 to TRBJ2-7; 7 nucleotides match TRBD1. The V segment lost 0 bases and the J segment 2 bases; nucleotides outside the gene matches: 8. This CDR3 contains 16 residues. CDR1 is SGHRS, CDR2 YFSETQ, per germline. The CDR3 DNA follows: TGCGCCAGCAGCTTGGTGCGCAGGGGGTTGACCTACGAGCAGTACTTC. It translates to CASSLVRRGLTYEQYF.

The rearrangement joins TRBV6-5 to TRBJ2-6; D is undetermined. The CDR3 is 15 residues long. V dropped 7 bases and J dropped 1 base, with 11 bases sitting between them. Germline CDR1 is MNHEY and CDR2 is SVGAGI. Here the CDR3 DNA reads TGTGCCAGCATCCCTTCAGGTTCTGGGGCCAACGTCCTGACTTTC. Translating it yields CASIPSGSGANVLTF.

The V and J genes are TRBV4-1 and TRBJ2-2; maybe TRBD2 (6 bases). This CDR3 comprises 15 residues. CDR1 and CDR2 (germline): MGHRA, YSYEKL. The V gene lost 1 base and the J gene lost 3 bases, with 9 bases spanning the gap. CDR3 protein: CASSQAEGDTGELFF. The CDR3 DNA reads as TGCGCCAGCAGCCAAGCGGAGGGCGACACCGGGGAGCTGTTTTTT.

The chain carries TRBV7-9 and TRBJ2-6; tentatively, D is TRBD2 (6 bases). CDR1 and CDR2 from the germline V gene are SEHNR and FQNEAQ (reference sequence). Trimming cost V 0 bases and J 2 bases, with 8 bases left between them. The CDR3 extends over 16 amino acids. The CDR3 protein is CASSLAGGTGANVLTF. As DNA, the CDR3 is TGTGCCAGCAGCTTAGCGGGCGGGACTGGGGCCAACGTCCTGACTTTC. The variable domain in full, with the rest retrieved from reference TRBV7-9 and TRBJ2-6, is DTGVSQNPRHKITKRGQNVTFRCDPISEHNRLYWYRQTLGQGPEFLTYFQNEAQLEKSRLLSDRFSAERPKGSFSTLEIQRTEQGDSAMYLCASSLAGGTGANVLTFGAGSRLTVL.

V and J are TRBV18 and TRBJ1-4; 9 nucleotides agree with TRBD1. V lost 2 bases, J lost 8 bases, and 9 bases stayed unmatched. Germline assignment: CDR1 KGHSH and CDR2 LQKENI. The length of the CDR3 is 16 residues. The CDR3 nucleotides are TGTGCCAGCTCACCAGCCAAACAGGGGGCGTGGGAAAAACTGTTTTTT. This codes for CASSPAKQGAWEKLFF.

The chain carries TRBV15 and TRBJ1-2; D is ambiguous. The CDR3 extends over 14 amino acids. The germline CDR1 and CDR2 sequences are LNHNV and YYDKDF (reference sequence). The V gene lost 0 bases and the J gene lost 10 bases, with 15 bases spanning the gap. The CDR3: CATSRDLAREDYTF. The CDR3 coding sequence is TGTGCCACCAGCAGAGATCTTGCGAGGGAGGACTACACCTTC.

The chain recombines TRBV10-2 with TRBJ1-6; a weak D match, TRBD1 (5 bases). V was pared by 1 base and J by 9 bases, with 13 bases between. The CDR3 runs 15 residues. Germline lookup yields CDR1 WSHSY and CDR2 SAAADI. As DNA, the CDR3 is TGCGCCAGCAGTGAGTTTCAGGGATACGGTTCACCCCTCCACTTT. This encodes CASSEFQGYGSPLHF.

The V gene is TRBV6-6, the J gene TRBJ2-2; 7 nucleotides match TRBD2. The V gene end was trimmed by 7 bases and the J gene end by 0 bases; junction bases not matched to a gene: 8. The germline V gene has CDR1 MNHNY and CDR2 SVGAGI (reference sequence). This CDR3 is 16 amino acids long. CDR3 protein: CASITGGPANTGELFF. The CDR3 DNA is TGTGCCAGCATCACGGGGGGTCCCGCGAACACCGGGGAGCTGTTTTTT.

This sequence joins TRBV29-1 and TRBJ2-3, with 8 positions matching TRBD1. The CDR3 is 13 amino acids. In germline, CDR1 is SQVTM, CDR2 ANQGSEA. V lost 7 bases to trimming and J lost 1 base; unmatched junction nucleotides: 4. The CDR3 region has the DNA TGCAGCGGTATGACAGGGGGCACAGATACGCAGTATTTT. Translation gives CSGMTGGTDTQYF.

V usage is TRBV29-1 and J usage is TRBJ2-1, with 11 nucleotides matching TRBD2. The ends lost 1 base at V and 4 bases at J; junction bases unmatched: 9. The CDR3 covers 17 residues. Germline V gene data show CDR1 as SQVTM and CDR2 as ANQGSEA. DNA of the CDR3: TGCAGCGTTGAAGTTTGGAGGGGACTAGCGGAATACAATGAGCAGTTCTTC. Protein: CSVEVWRGLAEYNEQFF.

The CDR3: CASSSSAYEQYF. CDR3 DNA: TGCGCCAGCAGTTCTAGCGCCTACGAGCAGTACTTC. The gene calls are TRBV10-2 and TRBJ2-7; tentative D call: TRBD2 (6 bases). The V end was cut by 5 bases, the J end by 2 bases, with 7 bases between. Germline assignment: CDR1 WSHSY and CDR2 SAAADI. The CDR3 loop spans 12 amino acids.

V usage is TRBV9 and J usage is TRBJ1-2, with D possibly being TRBD1 (5 bases). The germline V gene has CDR1 SGDLS and CDR2 YYNGEE. The CDR3 consists of 14 residues. Trimming left V 3 bases short and J 6 bases short, with 15 bases between. DNA of the CDR3: TGTGCCAGCAGCGAGGGGTGGGTGGCTGATGGCTACACCTTC. It is translated as CASSEGWVADGYTF.